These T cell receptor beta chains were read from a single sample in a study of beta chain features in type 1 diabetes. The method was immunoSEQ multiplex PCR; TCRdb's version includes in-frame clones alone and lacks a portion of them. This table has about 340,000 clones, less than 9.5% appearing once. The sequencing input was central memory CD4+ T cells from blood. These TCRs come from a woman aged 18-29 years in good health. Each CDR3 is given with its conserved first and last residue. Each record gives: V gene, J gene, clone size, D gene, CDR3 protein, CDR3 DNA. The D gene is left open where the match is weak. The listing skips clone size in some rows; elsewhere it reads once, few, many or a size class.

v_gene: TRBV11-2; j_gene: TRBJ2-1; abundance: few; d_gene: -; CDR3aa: CASSPSGRISYNEQFF; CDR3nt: TGTGCCAGCAGCCCGAGTGGGAGGATCTCCTACAATGAGCAGTTCTTC
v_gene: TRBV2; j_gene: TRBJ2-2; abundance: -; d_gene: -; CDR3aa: CASSVRAKTGELFF; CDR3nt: TGTGCCAGCAGTGTACGAGCGAAAACCGGGGAGCTGTTTTTT
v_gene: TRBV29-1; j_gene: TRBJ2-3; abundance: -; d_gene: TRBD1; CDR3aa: CSGTGGTDTQYF; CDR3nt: TGCAGCGGGACAGGGGGGACAGATACGCAGTATTTT
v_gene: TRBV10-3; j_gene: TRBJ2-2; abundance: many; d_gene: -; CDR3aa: CATSLSWRNTGELFF; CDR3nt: TGTGCCACCTCGCTTAGCTGGAGGAACACCGGGGAGCTGTTTTTT
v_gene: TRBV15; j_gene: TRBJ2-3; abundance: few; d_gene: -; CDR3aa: CATSRDRSTGTDTQYF; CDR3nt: TGTGCCACCAGCAGAGATCGTTCGACAGGCACAGATACGCAGTATTTT
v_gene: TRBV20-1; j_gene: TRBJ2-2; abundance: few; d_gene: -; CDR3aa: CSARYNGELFF; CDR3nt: TGCAGTGCTAGATATAACGGGGAGCTGTTTTTT
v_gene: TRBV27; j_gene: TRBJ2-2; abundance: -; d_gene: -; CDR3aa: CASSLSHYGELFF; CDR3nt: TGTGCCAGCAGTTTATCGCATTACGGGGAGCTGTTTTTT
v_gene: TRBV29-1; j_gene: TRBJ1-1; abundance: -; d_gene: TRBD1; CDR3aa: CSVEGFSWTGGTEAFF; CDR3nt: TGCAGCGTTGAAGGGTTCTCTTGGACAGGGGGCACTGAAGCTTTCTTT
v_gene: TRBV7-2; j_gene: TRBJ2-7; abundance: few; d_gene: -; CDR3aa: CASSSQEGGLYEQYF; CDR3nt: TGTGCCAGCAGCTCCCAGGAGGGGGGGCTCTACGAGCAGTACTTC
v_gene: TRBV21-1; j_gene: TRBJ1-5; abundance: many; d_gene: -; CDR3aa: CASSKREPNQPQHF; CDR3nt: TGTGCCAGCAGCAAAAGGGAGCCAAATCAGCCCCAGCATTTT
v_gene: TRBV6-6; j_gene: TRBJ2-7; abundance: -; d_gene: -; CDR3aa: CASSYSFNYEQYF; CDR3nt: TGTGCCAGCAGTTACTCGTTTAATTACGAGCAGTACTTC
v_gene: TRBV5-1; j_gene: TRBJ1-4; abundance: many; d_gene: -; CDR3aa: CASSRTPLGANEKLFF; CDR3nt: TGCGCCAGCAGCCGGACCCCCCTCGGGGCTAATGAAAAACTGTTTTTT
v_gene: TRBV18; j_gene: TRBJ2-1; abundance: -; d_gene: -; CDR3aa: CASSLLQGSGNEQFF; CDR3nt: TGTGCCAGCTCACTCCTTCAGGGTTCCGGCAATGAGCAGTTCTTC
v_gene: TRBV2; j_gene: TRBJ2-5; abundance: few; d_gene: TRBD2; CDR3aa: CASRGLAGAETQYF; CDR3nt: TGTGCCAGCAGAGGACTAGCGGGAGCGGAGACCCAGTACTTC
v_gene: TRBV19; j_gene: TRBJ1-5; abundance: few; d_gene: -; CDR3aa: CASSILGQVNQPQHF; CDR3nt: TGTGCCAGTAGTATCCTTGGGCAGGTGAATCAGCCCCAGCATTTT
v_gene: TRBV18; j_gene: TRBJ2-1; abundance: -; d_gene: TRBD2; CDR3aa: CASSFGLDGNEQFF; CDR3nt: TGTGCCAGCTCATTCGGACTAGATGGGAATGAGCAGTTCTTC
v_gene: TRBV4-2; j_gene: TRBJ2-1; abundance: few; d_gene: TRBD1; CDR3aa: CASSDRGLSNEQFF; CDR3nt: TGTGCCAGCTCGGACAGGGGGCTCAGCAATGAGCAGTTCTTC
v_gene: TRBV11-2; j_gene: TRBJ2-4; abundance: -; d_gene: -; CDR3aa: CASSLEGRGKNIQYF; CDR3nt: TGTGCCAGCAGCTTAGAAGGGCGGGGAAAAAACATTCAGTACTTC
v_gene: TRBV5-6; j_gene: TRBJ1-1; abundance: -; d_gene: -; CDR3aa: CASSLGGPWDMNTEAFF; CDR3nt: TGTGCCAGCAGCTTGGGAGGCCCTTGGGATATGAACACTGAAGCTTTCTTT
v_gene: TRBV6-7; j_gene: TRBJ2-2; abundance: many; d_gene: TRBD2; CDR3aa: CASSYSALSSGRFPGELFF; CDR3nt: TGTGCCAGCAGTTACTCCGCTTTGAGTTCCGGGAGGTTCCCCGGGGAGCTGTTTTTT
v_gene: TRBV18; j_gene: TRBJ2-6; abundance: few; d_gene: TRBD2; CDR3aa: CASSPPASGTGANVLTF; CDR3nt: TGTGCCAGCTCACCACCGGCTAGCGGGACTGGGGCCAACGTCCTGACTTTC
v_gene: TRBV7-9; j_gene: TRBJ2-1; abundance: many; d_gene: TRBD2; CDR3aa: CASSFTRDRTSGNNEQFF; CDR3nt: TGTGCCAGCAGCTTCACGAGGGACAGGACTAGCGGGAACAATGAGCAGTTCTTC
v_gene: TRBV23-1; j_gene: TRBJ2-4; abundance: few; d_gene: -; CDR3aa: CASSLLREVAKNIQYF; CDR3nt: TGCGCCAGCAGTCTACTCAGGGAGGTGGCCAAAAACATTCAGTACTTC
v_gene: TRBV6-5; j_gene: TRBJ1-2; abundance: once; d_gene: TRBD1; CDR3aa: CASSYYRDRFDGYTF; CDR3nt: TGTGCCAGCAGTTACTACCGGGACAGGTTTGATGGCTACACCTTC
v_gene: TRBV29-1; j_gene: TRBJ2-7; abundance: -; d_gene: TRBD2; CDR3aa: CSVARTSSYEQYF; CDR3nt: TGCAGCGTTGCTCGGACTAGCTCGTACGAGCAGTACTTC
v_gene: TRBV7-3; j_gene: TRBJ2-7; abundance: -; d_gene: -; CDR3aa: CASSFQRNVYEQYF; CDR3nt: TGTGCCAGCAGCTTCCAGCGCAACGTCTACGAGCAGTACTTC
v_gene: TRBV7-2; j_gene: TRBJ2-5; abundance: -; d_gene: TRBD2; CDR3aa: CASSPGTTLETQYF; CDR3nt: TGTGCCAGCAGCCCCGGGACTACCTTAGAGACCCAGTACTTC
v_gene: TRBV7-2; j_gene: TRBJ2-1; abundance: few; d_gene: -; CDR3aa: CASSLLPTGRTYNEQFF; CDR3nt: TGTGCCAGCAGCTTACTTCCGACAGGGAGGACCTACAATGAGCAGTTCTTC
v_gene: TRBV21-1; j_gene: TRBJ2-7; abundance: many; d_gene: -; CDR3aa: CASSKAGGSYEQYF; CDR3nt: TGTGCCAGCAGCAAAGCAGGGGGCTCCTACGAGCAGTACTTC
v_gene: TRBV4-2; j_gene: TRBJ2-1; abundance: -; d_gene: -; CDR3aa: CASSGSGSSYNEQFF; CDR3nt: TGTGCCAGCAGCGGTAGCGGTTCCTCCTACAATGAGCAGTTCTTC
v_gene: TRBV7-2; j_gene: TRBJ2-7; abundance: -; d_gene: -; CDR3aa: CASSLVFPTYEQYF; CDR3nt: TGTGCCAGCAGCTTAGTTTTCCCCACCTACGAGCAGTACTTC
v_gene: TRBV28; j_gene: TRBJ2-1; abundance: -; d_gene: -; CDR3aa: CAARPLFYNEQFF; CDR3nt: TGTGCCGCAAGGCCTTTGTTCTACAATGAGCAGTTCTTC
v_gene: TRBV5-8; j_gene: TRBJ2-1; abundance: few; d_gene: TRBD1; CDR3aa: CASRTMTGNSYNEQFF; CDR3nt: TGTGCCAGCAGGACGATGACAGGGAACTCCTACAATGAGCAGTTCTTC
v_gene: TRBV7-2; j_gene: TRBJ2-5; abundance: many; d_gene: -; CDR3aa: CASSLGGRHQETQYF; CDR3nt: TGTGCCAGCAGCTTAGGGGGACGCCACCAAGAGACCCAGTACTTC
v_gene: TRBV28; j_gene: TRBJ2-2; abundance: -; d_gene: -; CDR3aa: CASSFPASQRTGELFF; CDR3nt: TGTGCCAGCAGTTTCCCGGCCAGCCAGAGGACCGGGGAGCTGTTTTTT
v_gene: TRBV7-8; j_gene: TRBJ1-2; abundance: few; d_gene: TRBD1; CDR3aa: CASSPRSTGNYGYTF; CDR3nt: TGTGCCAGCAGCCCCCGTTCGACAGGGAACTATGGCTACACCTTC
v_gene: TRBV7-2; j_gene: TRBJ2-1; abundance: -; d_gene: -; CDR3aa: CASSPGGFYNEQFF; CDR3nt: TGTGCCAGCAGCCCCGGGGGATTCTACAATGAGCAGTTCTTC
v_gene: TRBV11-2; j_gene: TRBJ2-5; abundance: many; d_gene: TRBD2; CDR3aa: CASSLGVGTSLQTQYF; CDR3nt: TGTGCCAGCAGCTTAGGAGTTGGGACTAGCTTACAGACCCAGTACTTC
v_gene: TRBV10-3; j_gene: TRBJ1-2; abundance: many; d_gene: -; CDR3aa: CATNSGSYGYTF; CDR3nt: TGTGCCACCAACTCCGGGAGCTATGGCTACACCTTC
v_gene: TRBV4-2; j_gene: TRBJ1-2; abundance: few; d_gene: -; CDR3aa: CASSQDLPRGGDYGYTF; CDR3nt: TGTGCCAGCAGCCAAGATCTTCCCCGGGGGGGTGACTATGGCTACACCTTC
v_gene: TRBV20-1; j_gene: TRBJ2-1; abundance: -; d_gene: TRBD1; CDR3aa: CSAPQGKQFF; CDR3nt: TGCAGTGCGCCACAGGGGAAGCAGTTCTTC
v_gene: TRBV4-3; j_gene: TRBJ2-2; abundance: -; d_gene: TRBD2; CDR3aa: CASSQDPSGRSGGELFF; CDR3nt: TGCGCCAGCAGCCAAGATCCTAGCGGGAGGTCGGGCGGGGAGCTGTTTTTT
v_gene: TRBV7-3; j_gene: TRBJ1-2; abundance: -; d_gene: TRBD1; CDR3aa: CASSLAGQGAGYGYTF; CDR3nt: TGTGCCAGCAGCTTAGCCGGACAGGGGGCAGGCTATGGCTACACCTTC
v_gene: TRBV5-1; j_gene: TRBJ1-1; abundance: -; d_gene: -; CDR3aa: CASSRTTMNTEAFF; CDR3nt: TGCGCCAGCAGCCGGACAACCATGAACACTGAAGCTTTCTTT
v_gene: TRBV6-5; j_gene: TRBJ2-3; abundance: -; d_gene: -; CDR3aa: CASSYATGNTQYF; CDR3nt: TGTGCCAGCAGTTACGCCACAGGGAATACGCAGTATTTT
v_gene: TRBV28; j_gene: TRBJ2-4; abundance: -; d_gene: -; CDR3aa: CASSFQRLKNIQYF; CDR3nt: TGTGCCAGCAGTTTTCAGCGCCTCAAAAACATTCAGTACTTC
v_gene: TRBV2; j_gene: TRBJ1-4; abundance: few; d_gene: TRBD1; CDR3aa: CASCGDRVVSEKLFF; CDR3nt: TGTGCCAGCTGCGGGGACAGGGTGGTCTCCGAAAAACTGTTTTTT
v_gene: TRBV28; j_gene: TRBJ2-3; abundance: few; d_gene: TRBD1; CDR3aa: CASSTLSWDRVTDTQYF; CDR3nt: TGTGCCAGCAGTACCCTGTCATGGGACAGGGTCACAGATACGCAGTATTTT
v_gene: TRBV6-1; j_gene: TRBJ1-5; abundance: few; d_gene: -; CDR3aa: CASARQGNQPQHF; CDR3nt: TGTGCCAGCGCCCGACAGGGCAATCAGCCCCAGCATTTT
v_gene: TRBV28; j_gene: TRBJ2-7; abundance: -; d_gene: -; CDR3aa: CASSIPGYEQYF; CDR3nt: TGTGCCAGCAGTATACCAGGCTACGAGCAGTACTTC
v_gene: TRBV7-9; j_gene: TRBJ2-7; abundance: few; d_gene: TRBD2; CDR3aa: CASSPRGGSPYEQYF; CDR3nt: TGTGCCAGCAGCCCCCGGGGAGGGTCCCCCTACGAGCAGTACTTC
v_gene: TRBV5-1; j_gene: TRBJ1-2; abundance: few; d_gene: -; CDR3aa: CASSSTVNYGYTF; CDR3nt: TGCGCCAGCAGCTCGACAGTGAACTATGGCTACACCTTC
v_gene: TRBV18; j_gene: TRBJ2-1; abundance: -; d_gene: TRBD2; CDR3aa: CASSPRSGVSYNEQFF; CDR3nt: TGTGCCAGCTCACCACGGAGCGGGGTATCCTACAATGAGCAGTTCTTC
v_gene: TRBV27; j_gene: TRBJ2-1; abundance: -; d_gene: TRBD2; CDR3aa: CASSFNGRGTSGVEQFF; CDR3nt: TGTGCCAGCAGTTTTAACGGGAGGGGGACTAGCGGAGTTGAGCAGTTCTTC
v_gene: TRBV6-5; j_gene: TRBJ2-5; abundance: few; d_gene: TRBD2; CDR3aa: CASSPGLAGQETQYF; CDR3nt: TGTGCCAGCAGCCCGGGACTAGCGGGCCAAGAGACCCAGTACTTC
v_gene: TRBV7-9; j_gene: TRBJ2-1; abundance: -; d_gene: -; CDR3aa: CASSLDLGGNGNEQFF; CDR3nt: TGTGCCAGCAGCTTAGATCTAGGCGGGAATGGGAATGAGCAGTTCTTC
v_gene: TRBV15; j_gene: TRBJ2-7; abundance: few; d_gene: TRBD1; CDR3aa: CATSRRRDRGYEQYF; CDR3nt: TGTGCCACCAGCAGGCGCCGGGACAGGGGGTACGAGCAGTACTTC
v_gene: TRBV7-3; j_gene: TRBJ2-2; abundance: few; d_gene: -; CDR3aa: CASSFGQSTGELFF; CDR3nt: TGTGCCAGCAGCTTTGGACAGAGCACCGGGGAGCTGTTTTTT
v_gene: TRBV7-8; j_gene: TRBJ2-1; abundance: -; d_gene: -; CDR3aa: CASSSRSLGDNEQFF; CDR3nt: TGTGCCAGCAGCTCTCGTTCTTTGGGTGACAATGAGCAGTTCTTC
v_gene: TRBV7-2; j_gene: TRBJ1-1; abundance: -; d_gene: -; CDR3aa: CASRDGWTEAFF; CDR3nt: TGTGCCAGCAGGGATGGTTGGACTGAAGCTTTCTTT